The 19 T cell receptor beta chains below all came from one sample that was sequenced in a study of T cell responses to AZD1222 COVID-19 vaccine. Using immunoSEQ multiplex PCR, the repertoire was profiled, and TCRdb retains in-frame clones only, with some absent. This sample has 100,000 or so clones, with roughly 92% found just once. The sample consisted of peripheral blood, taken on day 0 of AZD1222 vaccination. The receptor source for this set is an adult in good health.

The chain recombines TRBV5-1 with TRBJ2-1; 10 bases match TRBD1. The CDR3 length is 13 residues. Germline V gene sequence: CDR1 SGHRS, CDR2 YFSETQ. The ends lost 7 bases at V and 15 bases at J; junction bases unmatched: 13. The DNA for the CDR3 is TGCGCCAGCTCAACAAACCGGGACAGGGGTACGTTCTTC. Translating gives CASSTNRDRGTFF. Full variable domain (outside the CDR3, taken from reference TRBV5-1 and TRBJ2-1): KAGVTQTPRYLIKTRGQQVTLSCSPISGHRSVSWYQQTPGQGLQFLFEYFSETQRNKGNFPGRFSGRQFSNSRSEMNVSTLELGDSALYLCASSTNRDRGTFFGPGTRLTVL.

The V call is TRBV19, the J call TRBJ1-5, with a tentative D call TRBD1 (5 bases). The CDR3 consists of 15 residues. V lost 2 bases to trimming and J lost 3 bases, with 11 bases between them. Looked up from germline, CDR1 is LNHDA and CDR2 is SQIVND (reference sequence). CDR3 in amino acids: CASSIRDGYNQPQHF. As DNA, the CDR3 is TGTGCCAGTAGTATAAGGGACGGCTACAATCAGCCCCAGCATTTT.

This clone was seen only a few times. The rearrangement uses TRBV2 and TRBJ1-5, with 7 positions matching TRBD1. The J segment lost 3 bases and the V segment lost 4 bases, leaving 3 bases of the junction unmatched. The CDR3 is 14 residues long. Germline loops: CDR1 SNHLY, CDR2 FYNNEI. The CDR3 region has the DNA TGTGCCAGCAGTGGCGGGACAGACAATCAGCCCCAGCATTTT. Its translation is CASSGGTDNQPQHF.

This clone was picked up one time. This sequence joins TRBV4-1 and TRBJ1-1, with TRBD1 matching over 9 bases. This CDR3 spans 13 amino acids. Trimming cost V 6 bases and J 5 bases; bases outside gene matches: 4. Germline-derived CDR1 and CDR2 are MGHRA and YSYEKL. CDR3 DNA: TGCGCCAGCAGACTCGGGACAGGGACTGAAGCTTTCTTT. Amino acids: CASRLGTGTEAFF.

The rearrangement links TRBV5-1 to TRBJ1-6; 8 positions match TRBD1. The CDR3 has 18 amino acids. With 2 bases clipped from V and 1 base from J, the junction kept 8 bases outside the gene matches. Germline V gene data show CDR1 as SGHRS and CDR2 as YFSETQ. CDR3 sequence (DNA): TGCGCCAGCAGCTTAGGACAGGGAGAGTCGTCCTATAATTCACCCCTCCACTTT. This sequence encodes CASSLGQGESSYNSPLHF.

The chain uses TRBV14 and TRBJ2-7; D remains ambiguous. The CDR3 spans 15 residues. V lost 1 base to trimming and J lost 2 bases, with 12 bases between them. Germline lookup yields CDR1 SGHDN and CDR2 FVKESK. The CDR3 bases are TGTGCCAGCAGCCAAGGGTTCGGTGCAACCTACGAGCAGTACTTC. Encoded protein: CASSQGFGATYEQYF. Using reference TRBV14 and TRBJ2-7 for the parts outside the CDR3, the full variable domain is EAGVTQFPSHSVIEKGQTVTLRCDPISGHDNLYWYRRVMGKEIKFLLHFVKESKQDESGMPNNRFLAERTGGTYSTLKVQPAELEDSGVYFCASSQGFGATYEQYFGPGTRLTVT.

This clone was detected only once. V usage is TRBV7-3 and J usage is TRBJ2-1; weak D call: TRBD2 (6 bases). Germline V gene data show CDR1 as SGHTA and CDR2 as FQGTGA. The CDR3 length is 14 residues. The V gene lost 0 bases and the J gene lost 4 bases, with 7 bases spanning the gap. CDR3 amino acids: CASSLTGSYNEQFF. CDR3 bases: TGTGCCAGCAGCTTAACCGGGAGTTACAATGAGCAGTTCTTC.

This clone occurred a few times. The rearrangement links TRBV9 to TRBJ1-2, with D possibly TRBD1 on 5 matching bases. Germline CDR1 is SGDLS and CDR2 is YYNGEE. This CDR3 has 16 amino acids. V lost 0 bases and J lost 2, with 14 bases in between. In DNA, the CDR3 is TGTGCCAGCAGCGTAGGGGGCGGCTCCTCAAACTATGGCTACACCTTC. Translation gives CASSVGGGSSNYGYTF.

CDR3 protein: CASSYSMTGGLHEQYF. CDR3 bases: TGTGCCAGCAGTTACTCGATGACAGGGGGCCTCCACGAGCAGTACTTC. The chain is built from TRBV6-2 or TRBV6-3 and TRBJ2-7, with TRBD1 matching 10 bases. CDR1 and CDR2 from the germline V gene are MNHEY and SVGEGT. J was trimmed by 5 bases and V by 0 bases; bases with no gene match: 7. This CDR3 region has 16 residues.

The J gene is TRBJ2-7, the V gene TRBV7-2, with 12 positions matching TRBD2. The J call may be in error: the DNA end matches TRBJ2-1 better. The CDR3 runs to 18 residues. Germline CDR1 SGHTA, CDR2 FQGNSA. In DNA, the CDR3 is TGTGCCAGCAGTCCCCTCACGTTTGGACTAGCGGGGAGTAATGAGCAGTTCTTC. Its translation: CASSPLTFGLAGSNEQFF.

V is TRBV4-1 and J is TRBJ1-2, with 9 bases fitting TRBD1. J gave up 7 bases and V 7 bases, and 13 bases lay outside the gene matches. There are 15 residues in the CDR3. Germline assignment: CDR1 MGHRA and CDR2 YSYEKL. CDR3 sequence: CASTPILQGARGYTF. The CDR3 nucleotides read TGCGCCAGCACGCCGATACTACAGGGGGCTCGTGGCTACACCTTC.

The chain carries TRBV9 and TRBJ1-6, with D unresolved. The germline CDR1 and CDR2 sequences are SGDLS and YYNGEE. With 1 base removed from V and 7 bases from J, the gap between germline ends came to 9 bases. The CDR3 consists of 14 residues. CDR3 protein: CASSVRQNNSPLHF. The CDR3, as DNA: TGTGCCAGCAGCGTACGACAAAACAATTCACCCCTCCACTTT.

In its sample, this clone was seen once. At one boundary the junction diverges from the germline segment, which might be a read error. The chain joins TRBV9 to TRBJ2-2; TRBD2 matches at 8 bases. The CDR3 is made up of 15 amino acids. Germline V lookup: CDR1 SGDLS, CDR2 YYNGEE. CDR3 loop: CARSRTGGRTGELFF. In DNA form, the CDR3 reads TGCGCCCGCAGCCGGACGGGGGGGCGGACCGGGGAGCTGTTTTTT.

The chain joins TRBV7-9 to TRBJ1-5; a weak D match, TRBD1 (6 bases). The V end was cut by 2 bases, the J end by 5 bases, with 10 bases between. Germline loops: CDR1 SEHNR, CDR2 FQNEAQ (reference sequence). The CDR3 totals 14 residues. In DNA, the CDR3 is TGTGCCAGCAGCTTAATAGGGGGGGATCAGCCCCAGCATTTT. Protein product: CASSLIGGDQPQHF.

This chain joins TRBV9 and TRBJ2-7; TRBD1 aligns across 9 bases. V shed 3 bases, J shed 3 bases, and the junction held 7 bases outside the gene matches. CDR1 and CDR2 (germline): SGDLS, YYNGEE. CDR3 length: 15 residues. CDR3: CASSAGQGTYYEQYF. DNA of the CDR3: TGTGCCAGCAGCGCCGGACAGGGGACTTACTACGAGCAGTACTTC.

CDR3 amino acids: CASSSGSGQGLGEQYF. CDR3 sequence (DNA): TGTGCCAGCAGCTCGGGATCGGGACAGGGGCTAGGGGAACAGTACTTC. The rearrangement links TRBV5-4 to TRBJ2-7, with 10 bases fitting TRBD1. The length of the CDR3 is 16 residues. Germline values: CDR1 SGHNT, CDR2 YYREEE (reference sequence). V shed 3 bases and J 10 bases; nucleotides not matched to a gene: 16.

V gene TRBV12-3 or TRBV12-4 combines with J gene TRBJ1-1; 10 positions agree with TRBD1. The CDR3 is 13 amino acids. V was pared by 6 bases and J by 10 bases, with 8 bases of the junction left unmatched. The CDR3 loop is CASRGGQGMGAFF. For the CDR3, the DNA is TGTGCCAGCAGAGGGGGACAGGGGATGGGAGCTTTCTTT.

This clone was seen a handful of times. V usage is TRBV5-1 and J usage is TRBJ1-1, with a weak D call TRBD1 (6 bases). Trimming stripped 0 bases from V and 5 bases from J, with 14 bases between. Germline loops: CDR1 SGHRS, CDR2 YFSETQ. The CDR3 sequence is 15 residues long. CDR3 residues: CASSLVWEGGTEAFF. CDR3 bases: TGCGCCAGCAGCTTGGTTTGGGAAGGGGGTACTGAAGCTTTCTTT.

This chain joins TRBV19 and TRBJ1-1; no clear D gene. Germline V lookup: CDR1 LNHDA, CDR2 SQIVND (reference sequence). The CDR3 is 15 residues long. Trimming removed 3 bases at V and 1 base at J, with 12 bases between. Here the CDR3 DNA reads TGTGCCAGTAGTATTCCAACAGACACGAACACTGAAGCTTTCTTT. It translates to CASSIPTDTNTEAFF.